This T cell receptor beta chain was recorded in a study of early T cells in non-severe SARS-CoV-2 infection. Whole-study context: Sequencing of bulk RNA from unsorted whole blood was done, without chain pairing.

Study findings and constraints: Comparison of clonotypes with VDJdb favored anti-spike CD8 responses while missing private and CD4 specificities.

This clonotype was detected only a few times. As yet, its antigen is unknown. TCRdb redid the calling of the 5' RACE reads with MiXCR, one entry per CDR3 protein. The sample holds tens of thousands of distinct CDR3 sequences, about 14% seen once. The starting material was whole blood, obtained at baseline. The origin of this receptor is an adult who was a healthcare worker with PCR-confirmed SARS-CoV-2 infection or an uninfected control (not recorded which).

CDR3 coding DNA: TGTGCCAGCAGTTACGGTGGACAGGGGGCCGAGCAGTACTTC. It encodes CASSYGGQGAEQYF. This rearrangement joins TRBV6-5 to TRBJ2-7, with 11 bases that match TRBD1. The CDR3 loop spans 14 amino acids. Germline V gene data show CDR1 as MNHEY and CDR2 as SVGAGI. J lost 6 bases, V lost 2 bases, and 3 bases had no gene match.